Listed here are 24 T cell receptor beta chains from one sample, sequenced in a study of blood T cell repertoires in COVID-19. Produced via immunoSEQ multiplex PCR; TCRdb's table is partial and in-frame only. The sample records about 200,000 clones, around 89% being singletons. The sample taken for sequencing was peripheral blood. The origin of the receptors is a man between 35 and 55 years old with active or convalescent COVID-19.

This chain joins TRBV4-3 and TRBJ1-2, with D tentatively TRBD1 (5 bases). Germline assignment: CDR1 LGHNA and CDR2 YSLEER. This CDR3 is 14 amino acids long. V was trimmed by 1 base and J by 4 bases, leaving 10 bases between them. CDR3 bases: TGCGCCAGCAGCCAAGCACCAGGGCCCTATGGCTACACCTTC. It yields the protein CASSQAPGPYGYTF.

This sequence joins TRBV6-5 and TRBJ2-7; D perhaps matches TRBD2 (5 bases). This CDR3 spans 15 amino acids. V gave up 8 bases and J gave up 5 bases, with 22 bases separating them. Per germline, CDR1 MNHEY and CDR2 SVGAGI. The CDR3 loop reads CASGRPTGSQDEQYF. The CDR3 DNA follows: TGTGCCAGCGGCCGCCCGACGGGGTCCCAGGACGAGCAGTACTTC.

This sequence joins TRBV18 and TRBJ1-5, with a tentative D call TRBD1 (6 bases). In germline, CDR1 is KGHSH, CDR2 LQKENI. The CDR3 consists of 13 residues. V was pared by 5 bases and J by 6 bases, with 11 bases between. The CDR3 reads CASSTGLAQPQHF. Written as DNA, the CDR3 is TGTGCCAGCTCAACAGGGTTGGCTCAGCCCCAGCATTTT.

The chain employs TRBV5-1 and TRBJ2-2, with D tentatively TRBD2 (5 bases). Germline CDR1 SGHRS, CDR2 YFSETQ. This CDR3 spans 14 amino acids. Deletions cut 4 bases from V and 4 bases from J, with 11 bases between. In DNA, the CDR3 is TGCGCCAGCAGCCCGCGACTACGCACCGGGGAGCTGTTTTTT. Protein product: CASSPRLRTGELFF.

The CDR3 reads CASRQTGGNTEAFF. In nucleotides, the CDR3 is TGTGCCAGTAGACAGACAGGGGGGAACACTGAAGCTTTCTTT. The rearrangement uses TRBV19 and TRBJ1-1; 9 bases match TRBD1. CDR1 is LNHDA, CDR2 SQIVND, per germline (reference sequence). The CDR3 is made up of 14 amino acids. Losses at the gene ends were 6 bases for V and 1 base for J; bases not matched to a gene: 3.

This sequence joins TRBV28 and TRBJ2-5, with D possibly being TRBD2 (5 bases). The CDR3 spans 13 residues. Germline V gene data show CDR1 as MDHEN and CDR2 as SYDVKM. V shed 6 bases and J shed 4 bases, with 12 bases lying between them. CDR3 sequence (DNA): TGTGCCAGCAGCCTGGGTGGAGGAGAGACCCAGTACTTC. Translation gives CASSLGGGETQYF.

The genes are TRBV5-1 and TRBJ2-3; 8 nucleotides agree with TRBD2. The CDR3 runs to 16 residues. CDR1 is SGHRS, CDR2 YFSETQ, per germline. V shed 2 bases, J shed 0 bases, and the junction held 5 bases outside the gene matches. The CDR3 sequence is CASSLMGLVSTDTQYF. The CDR3 DNA reads as TGCGCCAGCAGCTTAATGGGACTAGTCAGCACAGATACGCAGTATTTT.

This sequence joins TRBV3-1 (or the pseudogene TRBV3-2) and TRBJ2-7; 8 positions match TRBD1. V shed 4 bases, J shed 4 bases, and the junction held 9 bases outside the gene matches. This CDR3 contains 15 residues. The V gene's germline CDR1 is LGHDT and CDR2 YNNKEL (reference sequence). The CDR3 loop is CASSRDRGLRYEQYF. CDR3 bases: TGTGCCAGCAGCCGCGACAGGGGATTACGGTACGAGCAGTACTTC.

The CDR3 DNA is TGTGCCAGCAGCACGGGACAGGGTTTGTACGAGCAGTACTTC. Amino acids: CASSTGQGLYEQYF. This chain joins TRBV7-8 and TRBJ2-7; 9 positions agree with TRBD1. Looked up from germline, CDR1 is SGHVS and CDR2 is FQNEAQ. The CDR3 extends over 14 amino acids. Losses at the gene ends were 5 bases for V and 4 bases for J; bases not matched to a gene: 6.

The chain recombines TRBV30 with TRBJ2-7; D remains ambiguous. This CDR3 contains 17 residues. CDR1 and CDR2 (germline): GTSNPN, SVGIG (reference sequence). V was trimmed by 2 bases and J by 0 bases, leaving 20 bases between them. CDR3 bases: TGTGCCTGGAGTCCACCGCCCGCGGCCGTGAGCTCCTACGAGCAGTACTTC. It codes for CAWSPPPAAVSSYEQYF. Together with reference TRBV30 and TRBJ2-7, the CDR3 gives the full variable domain: SQTIHQWPATLVQPVGSPLSLECTVEGTSNPNLYWYRQAAGRGLQLLFYSVGIGQISSEVPQNLSASRPQDRQFILSSKKLLLSDSGFYLCAWSPPPAAVSSYEQYFGPGTRLTVT.

The V call is TRBV27, the J call TRBJ2-1; D gene ambiguous. CDR3 length: 14 amino acids. V dropped 0 bases and J dropped 3 bases, with 6 bases sitting between them. From germline, CDR1 is MNHEY and CDR2 SMNVEV (reference sequence). The CDR3 coding sequence is TGTGCCAGCAGTTTATCCGCAGGCTACAATGAGCAGTTCTTC. Translated: CASSLSAGYNEQFF.

The chain has TRBV6-1 and TRBJ1-1, with TRBD1 matching 9 bases. CDR3 length equals 18 residues. CDR1 is MNHNS, CDR2 SASEGT, per germline. Unmatched junction bases numbered 9, after V lost 0 bases and J lost 1 base. The CDR3 here is CASSEAYGTGLANTEAFF. The CDR3 bases are TGTGCCAGCAGTGAAGCTTACGGGACAGGGTTGGCGAACACTGAAGCTTTCTTT.

The rearrangement links TRBV10-3 to TRBJ1-1, with D tentatively TRBD1 (6 bases). Germline CDR1 is ENHRY and CDR2 is SYGVKD. The CDR3 is made up of 13 amino acids. Trimming pared 6 bases from V and 3 bases from J, leaving 11 bases between. The CDR3 region has the DNA TGTGCCATCAGCCTGACAGGTGACACTGAAGCTTTCTTT. As protein: CAISLTGDTEAFF.

The rearrangement uses TRBV6-6 and TRBJ1-6; D is ambiguous. This CDR3 spans 15 amino acids. Per the germline V gene, CDR1 is MNHNY and CDR2 is SVGAGI (reference sequence). V was shortened by 6 bases and J by 3 bases, with 12 bases between the two germline ends. This CDR3 is CASRVDGDYNSPLHF. CDR3 nucleotides: TGTGCCAGCAGAGTGGACGGGGACTATAATTCACCCCTCCACTTT.

The chain is built from TRBV5-1 and TRBJ2-7; 15 bases agree with TRBD2. The CDR3 runs to 17 residues. CDR1 is SGHRS, CDR2 YFSETQ, per germline. J lost 1 base, V lost 4 bases, and 6 bases had no gene match. CDR3 sequence reads: CASSAGTSGRTSYEQYF. DNA of the CDR3: TGCGCCAGCAGCGCCGGGACTAGCGGGAGGACTTCCTACGAGCAGTACTTC.

The chain recombines TRBV27 with TRBJ2-1; D might be TRBD1 (5 bases). Germline CDR1 reads MNHEY; CDR2 reads SMNVEV (reference sequence). This CDR3 contains 15 residues. V lost 4 bases, J lost 6 bases, and 16 bases lay in between. The CDR3 is CASSSRVAASNEQFF. DNA of the CDR3: TGTGCCAGCAGTTCCAGGGTAGCAGCCTCCAATGAGCAGTTCTTC.

V usage is TRBV9 and J usage is TRBJ1-1; the D gene is possibly TRBD1 (6 bases). Germline V gene data show CDR1 as SGDLS and CDR2 as YYNGEE. V was pared by 4 bases and J by 0 bases, with 13 bases between. The CDR3 is made up of 15 amino acids. The CDR3 is CASSPKTGMNTEAFF. CDR3 coding DNA: TGTGCCAGCAGCCCGAAGACAGGAATGAACACTGAAGCTTTCTTT.

V gene TRBV6-4 combines with J gene TRBJ2-7, with 7 bases matching TRBD1. J was trimmed by 5 bases and V by 10 bases; bases with no gene match: 11. Looked up from germline, CDR1 is MRHNA and CDR2 is SNTAGT. The CDR3 consists of 13 residues. The CDR3 coding sequence is TGTGCCATCGACCGAGGGCAGGGGGACGAGCAGTACTTC. Its protein product is CAIDRGQGDEQYF.

In this sample, this clone turned up once. V gene TRBV9 combines with J gene TRBJ1-3; D may be TRBD1 (6 bases). The CDR3 contains 15 residues. The V end lost 7 bases, the J end lost 2 bases, and 16 bases lay between the germline ends. From germline, CDR1 is SGDLS and CDR2 YYNGEE. The CDR3 reads CASGLQGDAGNTIYF. The DNA for the CDR3 is TGTGCCAGCGGATTACAGGGCGACGCTGGAAACACCATATATTTT.

With respect to this clone: This same CDR3 is encoded by further DNA sequences in the sample. The rearrangement joins TRBV19 to TRBJ1-1; D might be TRBD1 (5 bases). CDR1 is LNHDA, CDR2 SQIVND, per germline (reference sequence). V lost 4 bases, J lost 5 bases, and 11 bases lay in between. The CDR3 covers 13 residues. The DNA of the CDR3 is TGTGCCAGTAGTAGCCAGGGAGGGACTGAAGCTTTCTTT. Translating gives CASSSQGGTEAFF.

The rearrangement joins TRBV24-1 to TRBJ1-3; 7 bases map to TRBD1. The CDR3 spans 13 residues. Losses at the gene ends were 8 bases for V and 2 bases for J; bases not matched to a gene: 2. The germline CDR1 and CDR2 sequences are KGHDR and SFDVKD. The CDR3 here is CATTTGTGNTIYF. The CDR3 DNA sequence: TGTGCCACCACGACAGGGACTGGAAACACCATATATTTT.

There are a few counts of this clone. The chain employs TRBV9 and TRBJ1-6, with TRBD1 matching over 12 bases. CDR1 is SGDLS and CDR2 is YYNGEE in the germline V gene. The CDR3 is 16 residues long. V dropped 2 bases and J dropped 7; count of bases not matched to a gene: 4. CDR3 in amino acids: CASSVGQGAPNSPLHF. The CDR3 DNA is TGTGCCAGCAGCGTGGGACAGGGGGCGCCCAATTCACCCCTCCACTTT.

The chain uses TRBV2 and TRBJ1-5, with 9 bases matching TRBD1. Germline V gene data show CDR1 as SNHLY and CDR2 as FYNNEI. This CDR3 is 14 amino acids long. V was clipped by 10 bases and J by 5 bases; unmatched bases: 9. CDR3 amino acids: CATKGQGFYQPQHF. The CDR3 DNA reads as TGTGCCACCAAGGGACAGGGATTCTATCAGCCCCAGCATTTT.

The CDR3 nucleotides read TGTGCCAGCAGTTATGCCACCTGGGGCTCTGAAGCTTTCTTT. Amino acids: CASSYATWGSEAFF. The chain employs TRBV6-2 or TRBV6-3 and TRBJ1-1, with D possibly being TRBD1 (5 bases). The ends were cut back, 3 bases at V and 6 bases at J, with 14 bases in the middle. This CDR3 is 14 amino acids long. Germline assignment: CDR1 MNHEY and CDR2 SVGEGT.